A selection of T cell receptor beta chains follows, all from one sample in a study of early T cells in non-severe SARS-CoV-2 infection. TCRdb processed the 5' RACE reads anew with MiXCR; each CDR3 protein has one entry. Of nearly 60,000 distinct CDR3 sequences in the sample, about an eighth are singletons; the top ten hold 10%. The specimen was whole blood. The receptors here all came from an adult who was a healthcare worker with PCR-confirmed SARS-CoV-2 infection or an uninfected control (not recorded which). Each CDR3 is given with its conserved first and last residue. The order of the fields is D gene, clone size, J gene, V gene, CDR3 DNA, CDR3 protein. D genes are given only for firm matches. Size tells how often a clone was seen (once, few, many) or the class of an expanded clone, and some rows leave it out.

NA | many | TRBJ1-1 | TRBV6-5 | TGTGCCAGCACTTCTGTGGGCACTGAAGCTTTCTTT | CASTSVGTEAFF
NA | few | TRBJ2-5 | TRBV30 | TGTGCCTGGAGTGTTATGAGAGCGGAGACCCAGTACTTC | CAWSVMRAETQYF
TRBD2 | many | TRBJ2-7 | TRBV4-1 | TGCGCCAGCAGCCAACTGACTAGCGGGGCCTACGAGCAGTACTTC | CASSQLTSGAYEQYF
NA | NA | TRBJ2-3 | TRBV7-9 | TGTGCCAGCAGCTCCGTGGGTCACGCAGATACGCAGTATTTT | CASSSVGHADTQYF
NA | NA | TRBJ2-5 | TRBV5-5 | TGTGCCAGCAGCTTGTCGGCAGGGCGAGAGACCCAGTACTTC | CASSLSAGRETQYF
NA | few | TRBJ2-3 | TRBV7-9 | TGTGCCAGCAGCTCTCTACGTGGGGCACTCGAATGGTATTTT | CASSSLRGALEWYF
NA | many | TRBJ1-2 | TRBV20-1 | TGCAGTGCCCAACGGGGATCCTATGGCTACACCTTC | CSAQRGSYGYTF
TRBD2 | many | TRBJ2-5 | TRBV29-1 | TGCAGCGTTTTTGGGGATCGGGAGGCGGCGGAGACCCAGTACTTC | CSVFGDREAAETQYF
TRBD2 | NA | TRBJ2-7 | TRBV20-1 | TGCAGTGCCCCAGCGGGATCCTCCTACGAGCAGTACTTC | CSAPAGSSYEQYF
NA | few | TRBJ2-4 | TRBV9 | TGTGCCAGCAGCGTAGGGGCAGCATTTAAAAACATTCAGTACTTC | CASSVGAAFKNIQYF
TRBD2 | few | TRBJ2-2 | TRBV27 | TGTGCCAGCAGTTACCTGGTAGCGGGGTTGGGCGGGGAGCTGTTTTTT | CASSYLVAGLGGELFF
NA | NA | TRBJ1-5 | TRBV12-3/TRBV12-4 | TGTGCCAGCAGTTTAAGGTGGGGGGAGCAGCCCCAGCATTTT | CASSLRWGEQPQHF
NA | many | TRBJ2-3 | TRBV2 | TGTGCCAGCAGTGATCAGCCGCTAGTAAGCGCAGATACGCAGTATTTT | CASSDQPLVSADTQYF
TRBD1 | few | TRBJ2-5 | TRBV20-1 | TGCAGTGTTCATAACGGACAGGGGGGGACCCAGTACTTC | CSVHNGQGGTQYF
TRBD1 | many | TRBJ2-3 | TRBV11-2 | TGTGCCAGCAGCGACGGACAGGGGGTTACAGATACGCAGTATTTT | CASSDGQGVTDTQYF
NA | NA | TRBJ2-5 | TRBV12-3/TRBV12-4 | TGTGCCAGCATCCTTGGGGGGGCTTCGTACCAAGAGACCCAGTACTTC | CASILGGASYQETQYF
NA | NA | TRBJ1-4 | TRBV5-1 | TGCGCCAGCAGCGGGGGATCACCCGCAACTAATGAAAAACTGTTTTTT | CASSGGSPATNEKLFF
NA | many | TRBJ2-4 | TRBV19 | TGTGCCAGTAGCTTATATGTAACTGCCAAAAACATTCAGTACTTC | CASSLYVTAKNIQYF
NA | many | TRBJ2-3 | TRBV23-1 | TGCGCCAGCGGTTCGGGGCGGGTGGAACCGGGAGATACGCAGTATTTT | CASGSGRVEPGDTQYF
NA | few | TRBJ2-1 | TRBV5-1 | TGCGCCAGCAGCTTGGGCGAGTCGGGTAACAATGAGCAGTTCTTC | CASSLGESGNNEQFF
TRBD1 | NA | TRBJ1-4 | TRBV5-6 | TGTGCCAGCAGCTGGACAGGGGGGCGTGAAAAACTGTTTTTT | CASSWTGGREKLFF
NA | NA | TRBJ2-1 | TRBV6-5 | TGTGCCAGCAGTTCCTGGGACGGGAACAATGAGCAGTTCTTC | CASSSWDGNNEQFF
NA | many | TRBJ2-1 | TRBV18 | TGTGCCAGCTCACCACCGGGGTTGTTCGGGTATGGGGACAATGAGCAGTTCTTC | CASSPPGLFGYGDNEQFF
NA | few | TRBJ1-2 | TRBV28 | TGTGCCAGCAGTAGGAATGGCTACACCTTC | CASSRNGYTF
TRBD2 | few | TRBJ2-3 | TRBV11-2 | TGTGCCAGCAGCTTCGGACTAGGACTGGCATTCGGTACGCAGTATTTT | CASSFGLGLAFGTQYF
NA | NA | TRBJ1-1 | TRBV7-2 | TGTGCCAGCAGCTTACTCCGGTCCAGCCGCGACACTGAAGTTTTCTTT | CASSLLRSSRDTEVFF
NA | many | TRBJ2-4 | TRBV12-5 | TGTGCTAGTGGGCTGAAAAACATTCAGTACTTC | CASGLKNIQYF
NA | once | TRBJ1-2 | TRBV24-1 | TGTGCCACCAGTGACGGCGGATATGGCTACACCTTC | CATSDGGYGYTF
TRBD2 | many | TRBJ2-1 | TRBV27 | TGTGCCAGCAGTCCCCCAAGGACTAGCGGCATCGGGGAGCAGTTCTTC | CASSPPRTSGIGEQFF
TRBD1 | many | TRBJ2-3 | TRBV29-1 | TGCAGCGTTGATGGGGACAGGGGAATGGATACGCAGTATTTT | CSVDGDRGMDTQYF
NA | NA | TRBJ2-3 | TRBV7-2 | TGTGCCAGCAGCTTAAGACTTAACGGTCCGAATACGCAGTATTTT | CASSLRLNGPNTQYF
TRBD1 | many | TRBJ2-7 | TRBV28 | TGTGCCAGCAGTTTGACAGGGCTTACCTACGAGCAGTACTTC | CASSLTGLTYEQYF
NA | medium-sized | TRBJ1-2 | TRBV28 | TGTGCCAGCAGTGGCGCACAGCTACAATATTATTATGGCTACACCTTC | CASSGAQLQYYYGYTF
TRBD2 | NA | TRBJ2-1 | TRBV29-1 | TGCAGCGTTAGCGGGGGGGCGAGGAATGAGCAGTTCTTC | CSVSGGARNEQFF
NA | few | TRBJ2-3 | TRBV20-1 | TGCAGTGCCCCGCGGGCGGGGGCGAGGGATACGCAGTATTTT | CSAPRAGARDTQYF
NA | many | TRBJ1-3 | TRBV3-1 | TGTGCCAGCAGCCTACGAGGCGGAAACACCATATATTTT | CASSLRGGNTIYF
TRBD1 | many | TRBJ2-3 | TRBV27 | TGTGCCAGCAGTTTTGGACAGGGGCCAGATACGCAGTATTTT | CASSFGQGPDTQYF
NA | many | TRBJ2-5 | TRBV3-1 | TGTGCCAGCAGCCGGACTATCTTTAAAGAGACCCAGTACTTC | CASSRTIFKETQYF
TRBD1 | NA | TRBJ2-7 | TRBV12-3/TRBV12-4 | TGTGCCAGCAGGCAGACAGGGGCCTACGAGCAGTACTTC | CASRQTGAYEQYF
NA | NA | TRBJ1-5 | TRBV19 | TGTGCCAGTAGTATAGTCAGTGGGGGTCAGCCCCAGCATTTT | CASSIVSGGQPQHF
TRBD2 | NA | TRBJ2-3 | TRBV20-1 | TGCAGTGCTAGCCGGACACTAGCGTTGAGCACAGATACGCAGTATTTT | CSASRTLALSTDTQYF
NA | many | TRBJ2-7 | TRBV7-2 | TGTGCCAGCAGCCCGTTCGGCAACTACGAGCAGTACTTC | CASSPFGNYEQYF
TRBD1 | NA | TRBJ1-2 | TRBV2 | TGTGCCAGCGAGGGACAGAACTATGGCTACACCTTC | CASEGQNYGYTF
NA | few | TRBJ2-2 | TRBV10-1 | TGCGCCAGCAGTGTATCCAGACGGAACACCGGGGAGCTGTTTTTT | CASSVSRRNTGELFF
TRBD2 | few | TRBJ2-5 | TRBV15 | TGTGCCACCAGCAGAGATCCCCCCAGAACTGGGCGGGAGAGCGAGACCCAGTACTTC | CATSRDPPRTGRESETQYF
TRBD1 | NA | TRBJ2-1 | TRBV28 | TGTGCCAGCAGTTCTGACAGGGACAAGTTCTTC | CASSSDRDKFF
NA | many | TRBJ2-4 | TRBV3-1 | TGTGCCAGCAGCCCCGACAGGAACATTCAGTACTTC | CASSPDRNIQYF
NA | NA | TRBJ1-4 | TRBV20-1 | TGCAGTGCTCCCCCTGTACCGCGGACTAATGAAAAACTGTTTTTT | CSAPPVPRTNEKLFF
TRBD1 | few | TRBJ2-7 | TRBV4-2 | TGTGCCAGCAGTCCCCGTGGCGGACAGGCCTACGAGCAGTACTTC | CASSPRGGQAYEQYF
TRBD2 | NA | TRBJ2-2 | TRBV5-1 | TGCGCCAGCAGCTCCGCGGGAGGCCCTACCGGGGAGCTGTTTTTT | CASSSAGGPTGELFF
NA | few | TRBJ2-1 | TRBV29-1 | TGCAGCGGGGGACACTACAATGAGCAGTTCTTC | CSGGHYNEQFF
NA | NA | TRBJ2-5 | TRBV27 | TGTGCCAGCATGACCCGAGAGACCCAGTACTTC | CASMTRETQYF
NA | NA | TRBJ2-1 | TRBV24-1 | TGTGCCACCAGCACTGGGCGTGAGCAGTTCTTC | CATSTGREQFF
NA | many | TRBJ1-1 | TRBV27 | TGTGCCAGCAGTTCTAACATGAACACTGAAGCTTTCTTT | CASSSNMNTEAFF
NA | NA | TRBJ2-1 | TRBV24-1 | TGTGCCACCAGTGATTTTTCAAACAATGAGCAGTTCTTC | CATSDFSNNEQFF